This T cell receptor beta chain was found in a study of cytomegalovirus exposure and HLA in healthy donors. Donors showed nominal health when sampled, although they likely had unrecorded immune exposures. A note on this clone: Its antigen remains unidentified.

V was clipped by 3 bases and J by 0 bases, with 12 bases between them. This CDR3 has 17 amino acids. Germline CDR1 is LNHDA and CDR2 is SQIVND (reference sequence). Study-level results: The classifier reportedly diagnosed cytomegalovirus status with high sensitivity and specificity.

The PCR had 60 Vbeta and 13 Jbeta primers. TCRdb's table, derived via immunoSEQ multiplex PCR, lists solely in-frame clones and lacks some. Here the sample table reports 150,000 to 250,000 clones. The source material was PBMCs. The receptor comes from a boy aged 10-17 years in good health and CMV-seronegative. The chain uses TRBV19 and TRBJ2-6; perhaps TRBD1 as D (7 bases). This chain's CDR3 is CASSMRDSTSGANVLTF. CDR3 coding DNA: TGTGCCAGTAGTATGCGGGACAGCACCTCTGGGGCCAACGTCCTGACTTTC.